Listed here are 26 T cell receptor beta chains from one sample, sequenced in a study of shared clonotypes between healthy human individuals. Clones were sequenced by immunoSEQ multiplex PCR, and TCRdb holds only the in-frame ones, with some missing. Here the sample spans 1,400,000 or so clones, approximately 98.5% being singletons. The sequenced material came from naive CD4+ T cells sorted from blood. Subset reported: CD45RA+ positively selected. Every receptor here comes from a man younger than 40 in good health.

In regard to this clone: This CDR3 is also generated by other DNA sequences in the sample. The chain uses TRBV9 and TRBJ1-1; TRBD1 is a possible D gene (6 bases). The CDR3 runs 13 residues. Germline V lookup: CDR1 SGDLS, CDR2 YYNGEE. V was trimmed by 0 bases and J by 5 bases, leaving 8 bases between them. The CDR3 bases are TGTGCCAGCAGCGTAGAGGGGGGAACTGAAGCTTTCTTT. Translating it yields CASSVEGGTEAFF.

This clone was seen just once. This rearrangement joins TRBV5-1 to TRBJ1-1; the match to TRBD1 covers 8 bases. The ends lost 4 bases at V and 1 base at J; junction bases unmatched: 9. There are 16 residues in the CDR3. The V gene's germline CDR1 is SGHRS and CDR2 YFSETQ. CDR3 sequence reads: CASSRPGTGRNTEAFF. The CDR3 coding sequence is TGCGCCAGCAGCCGCCCCGGGACAGGTCGGAACACTGAAGCTTTCTTT.

The chain recombines TRBV4-1 with TRBJ2-5, with 8 bases that match TRBD2. The CDR3 extends over 15 amino acids. V was clipped by 0 bases and J by 5 bases; unmatched bases: 5. The V gene's germline CDR1 is MGHRA and CDR2 YSYEKL. The DNA of the CDR3 is TGCGCCAGCAGCCAAGATGGGACTAGGGCGGAGACCCAGTACTTC. This translates into CASSQDGTRAETQYF.

This chain uses TRBV5-6 with TRBJ2-7; maybe TRBD2 (6 bases). V was clipped by 3 bases and J by 5 bases, with 15 bases between them. This CDR3 contains 14 residues. Germline values: CDR1 SGHDT, CDR2 YYEEEE. CDR3 region: CASSSRGLEDEQYF. The CDR3 region has the DNA TGTGCCAGCAGCTCGCGGGGACTCGAGGACGAGCAGTACTTC. Filled out from reference TRBV5-6 and TRBJ2-7, the complete variable domain reads DAGVTQSPTHLIKTRGQQVTLRCSPKSGHDTVSWYQQALGQGPQFIFQYYEEEERQRGNFPDRFSGHQFPNYSSELNVNALLLGDSALYLCASSSRGLEDEQYFGPGTRLTVT.

The gene calls are TRBV5-1 and TRBJ1-2; D is ambiguous. The V gene lost 3 bases and the J gene lost 3 bases, with 15 bases spanning the gap. The germline V gene has CDR1 SGHRS and CDR2 YFSETQ. The CDR3 has 15 residues. The CDR3 loop reads CASSYETTAYYGYTF. The CDR3 nucleotides are TGCGCCAGCAGCTACGAGACGACTGCGTACTATGGCTACACCTTC.

This sequence joins TRBV13 and TRBJ1-1; D is ambiguous. The CDR3 loop spans 14 amino acids. The ends were cut back, 5 bases at V and 6 bases at J, with 16 bases in the middle. The germline CDR1 and CDR2 sequences are PRHDT and FYEKMQ (reference sequence). CDR3 nucleotides: TGTGCCAGCAGCCCCCGTTTTTCTAGAGCTGAAGCTTTCTTT. This translates into CASSPRFSRAEAFF. Complete variable domain (other parts from reference TRBV13 and TRBJ1-1): AAGVIQSPRHLIKEKRETATLKCYPIPRHDTVYWYQQGPGQDPQFLISFYEKMQSDKGSIPDRFSAQQFSDYHSELNMSSLELGDSALYFCASSPRFSRAEAFFGQGTRLTVV.

The chain has TRBV6-1 and TRBJ2-7; no clear D. Germline CDR1 is MNHNS and CDR2 is SASEGT. This CDR3 is built from 14 residues. V was pared by 2 bases and J by 0 bases, with 8 bases between. CDR3: CASSELWDSYEQYF. The CDR3 region has the DNA TGTGCCAGCAGTGAACTGTGGGACTCCTACGAGCAGTACTTC.

The genes are TRBV27 and TRBJ2-5, with D hard to call. The germline CDR1 and CDR2 sequences are MNHEY and SMNVEV (reference sequence). V lost 2 bases and J lost 5, with 9 bases in between. There are 13 residues in the CDR3. CDR3 in amino acids: CASSLAFLETQYF. The CDR3 bases are TGTGCCAGCAGTTTAGCGTTTTTGGAGACCCAGTACTTC.

The rearrangement links TRBV25-1 to TRBJ1-2; 11 positions match TRBD1. Germline assignment: CDR1 MGHDK and CDR2 SYGVNS. Trimming cost V 3 bases and J 9 bases; bases outside gene matches: 6. The CDR3 loop spans 14 amino acids. The CDR3 DNA is TGTGCCAGCAGTGACCCAAGGACAGGGGGCCGCTACACCTTC. It translates to CASSDPRTGGRYTF.

Written as DNA, the CDR3 is TGTGCCAGCAGCGGGAGCGGGATTAACACCGGGGAGCTGTTTTTT. The encoded protein is CASSGSGINTGELFF. The chain links TRBV6-5 to TRBJ2-2; 7 nucleotides align to TRBD2. In germline, CDR1 is MNHEY, CDR2 SVGAGI. The CDR3 contains 15 residues. With 6 bases clipped from V and 2 bases from J, the junction kept 6 bases outside the gene matches.

V and J are TRBV4-2 and TRBJ1-2; 7 positions agree with TRBD1. The V gene end was trimmed by 1 base and the J gene end by 0 bases; junction bases not matched to a gene: 5. The CDR3 has 16 amino acids. CDR1 and CDR2 (germline): LGHNA, YNFKEQ. The CDR3 sequence is CASSQAAGGSNYGYTF. The DNA for the CDR3 is TGTGCCAGCAGCCAAGCCGCAGGGGGATCTAACTATGGCTACACCTTC.

V gene TRBV6-1 combines with J gene TRBJ2-3; D is possibly TRBD1 (6 bases). Per germline, CDR1 MNHNS and CDR2 SASEGT. The CDR3 is 13 amino acids. V lost 4 bases, J lost 5 bases, and 10 bases lay in between. CDR3 protein: CASSVTGKDTQYF. CDR3 sequence (DNA): TGTGCCAGCAGTGTAACAGGGAAAGATACGCAGTATTTT.

The V call is TRBV7-6, the J call TRBJ2-3; possibly TRBD2 for D (5 bases). This CDR3 spans 16 amino acids. Germline CDR1 reads SGHVS; CDR2 reads FNYEAQ. The V end lost 1 base, the J end lost 3 bases, and 14 bases lay between the germline ends. CDR3 loop: CASSLGVGVWTDTQYF. CDR3 DNA: TGTGCCAGCAGCTTAGGAGTGGGAGTCTGGACAGATACGCAGTATTTT.

The chain has TRBV19 and TRBJ2-5, with D perhaps TRBD2 (6 bases). The germline gives CDR1 LNHDA, CDR2 SQIVND (reference sequence). The CDR3 has 14 residues. V gave up 7 bases and J gave up 3 bases, with 15 bases separating them. The CDR3 protein is CASMAGQGEETQYF. CDR3 nucleotide sequence: TGTGCCAGTATGGCGGGGCAGGGAGAAGAGACCCAGTACTTC.

Worth noting for this clone: Other DNA sequences in the same sample also yield this CDR3. The V and J genes are TRBV5-1 and TRBJ1-4, with 9 positions matching TRBD1. The CDR3 contains 14 residues. Germline assignment: CDR1 SGHRS and CDR2 YFSETQ. V gave up 4 bases and J gave up 6 bases; unmatched junction bases: 4. CDR3 nucleotide sequence: TGCGCCAGCAGCCGGGGACAGGGCGATGAAAAACTGTTTTTT. This gives the protein CASSRGQGDEKLFF.

The chain couples TRBV19 to TRBJ1-3; 8 nucleotides match TRBD1. The CDR3 runs 14 residues. Trimming removed 5 bases from V and 4 bases from J; junction bases left unmatched: 4. Germline loops: CDR1 LNHDA, CDR2 SQIVND (reference sequence). CDR3 in amino acids: CASSPRTGGNTIYF. CDR3 sequence (DNA): TGTGCCAGTAGTCCAAGGACAGGGGGAAACACCATATATTTT.

V is TRBV7-9 and J is TRBJ2-7; maybe TRBD1 (6 bases). V was clipped by 5 bases and J by 7 bases, with 15 bases between them. The CDR3 is made up of 13 amino acids. Germline assignment: CDR1 SEHNR and CDR2 FQNEAQ (reference sequence). The CDR3 DNA sequence: TGTGCCAGCAGCATTGGACAGCTCTGGGAGCAGTACTTC. Its translation is CASSIGQLWEQYF.

Details on this clone: Other DNA variants within this sample encode the same CDR3. CDR3 nucleotide sequence: TGTGCCAGCTCGCCCTACGGTGAGACCCAGTACTTC. This gives the protein CASSPYGETQYF. This chain connects TRBV18 to TRBJ2-5; no clear D. This CDR3 spans 12 amino acids. Looked up from germline, CDR1 is KGHSH and CDR2 is LQKENI. V was pared by 6 bases and J by 5 bases, with 10 bases between.

This chain connects TRBV5-1 to TRBJ2-5, with D hard to call. Trimming shortened V by 4 bases and J by 2 bases, and 12 bases separated the two germline ends. Looked up from germline, CDR1 is SGHRS and CDR2 is YFSETQ. The CDR3 is 14 amino acids. CDR3 in DNA: TGCGCCAGCAGCGTAGGCCAGGAACAAGAGACCCAGTACTTC. Residues: CASSVGQEQETQYF.

This clone was seen a single time. The CDR3 is CASPRAGSYNEQFF. As DNA, the CDR3 is TGTGCCAGCCCAAGGGCGGGGTCCTACAATGAGCAGTTCTTC. This chain uses TRBV2 with TRBJ2-1, with D tentatively TRBD2 (6 bases). CDR3 length: 14 residues. CDR1 is SNHLY, CDR2 FYNNEI, per germline. V shed 8 bases and J shed 1 base, with 12 bases lying between them.

This chain uses TRBV10-3 with TRBJ2-2, with TRBD1 as a possible D gene (6 bases). The CDR3 extends over 13 amino acids. Trimming left V 5 bases short and J 6 bases short, with 10 bases between. Germline assignment: CDR1 ENHRY and CDR2 SYGVKD. Written as DNA, the CDR3 is TGTGCCATCAGTATGACAGGTGCCGGGGAGCTGTTTTTT. Its translation: CAISMTGAGELFF.

V gene TRBV10-1 combines with J gene TRBJ1-2, with no clear D. V gave up 3 bases and J gave up 1 base, with 6 bases separating them. Per the germline V gene, CDR1 is WNHNN and CDR2 is SYGVQD (reference sequence). The CDR3 consists of 13 residues. CDR3 sequence reads: CASSEQLNYGYTF. For the CDR3, the DNA is TGCGCCAGCAGTGAACAACTTAACTATGGCTACACCTTC.

The chain employs TRBV15 and TRBJ2-1; 7 bases fit TRBD1. CDR3 size: 15 residues. Per the germline V gene, CDR1 is LNHNV and CDR2 is YYDKDF (reference sequence). V trimming: 1 base; J trimming: 8 bases; junction bases outside the gene matches: 8. CDR3 protein: CATSRAGQSKYEQFF. CDR3 nucleotide sequence: TGTGCCACCAGCAGAGCGGGACAGTCCAAGTATGAGCAGTTCTTC.

The CDR3 region has the DNA TGTGCCAGCATTAGGACAGGGGAACGGGAGCCCCAGCATTTT. This translates into CASIRTGEREPQHF. The chain combines TRBV28 with TRBJ1-5; 9 bases line up with TRBD1. This CDR3 has 14 residues. Germline values: CDR1 MDHEN, CDR2 SYDVKM. The V segment lost 7 bases and the J segment 8 bases; nucleotides outside the gene matches: 9.

The chain links TRBV18 to TRBJ2-5; TRBD2 matches at 7 bases. The CDR3 extends over 14 amino acids. Per the germline V gene, CDR1 is KGHSH and CDR2 is LQKENI. The ends lost 4 bases at V and 1 base at J; junction bases unmatched: 3. The chain's CDR3 is CASSLSGVQETQYF. DNA of the CDR3: TGTGCCAGCTCACTAAGCGGGGTCCAAGAGACCCAGTACTTC.

The chain has TRBV2 and TRBJ2-1; a weak D match, TRBD2 (6 bases). This CDR3 region has 14 residues. The germline V gene has CDR1 SNHLY and CDR2 FYNNEI. V was trimmed by 7 bases and J by 4 bases, leaving 14 bases between them. CDR3 nucleotides: TGTGCCAGCACGAGGAGGGAGACGTACAATGAGCAGTTCTTC. It is translated as CASTRRETYNEQFF.